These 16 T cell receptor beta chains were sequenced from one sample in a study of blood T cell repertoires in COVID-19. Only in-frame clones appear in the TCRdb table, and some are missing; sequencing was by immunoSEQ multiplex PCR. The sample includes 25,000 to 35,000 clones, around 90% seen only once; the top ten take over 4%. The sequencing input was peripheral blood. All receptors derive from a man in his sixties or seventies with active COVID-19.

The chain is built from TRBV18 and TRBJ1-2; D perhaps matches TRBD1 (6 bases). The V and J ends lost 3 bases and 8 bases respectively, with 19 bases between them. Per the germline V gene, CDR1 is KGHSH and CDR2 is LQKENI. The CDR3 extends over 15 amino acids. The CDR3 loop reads CASSPPRQGLPGYTF. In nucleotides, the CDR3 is TGTGCCAGCTCACCCCCCCGGCAGGGGCTTCCCGGCTACACCTTC.

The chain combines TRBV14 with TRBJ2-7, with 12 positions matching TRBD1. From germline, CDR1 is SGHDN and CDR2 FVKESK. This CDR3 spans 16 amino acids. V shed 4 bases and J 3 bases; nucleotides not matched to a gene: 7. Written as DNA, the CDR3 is TGTGCCAGCAGCCCCGAGGGGACAGGGGGCTTCTACGAGCAGTACTTC. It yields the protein CASSPEGTGGFYEQYF.

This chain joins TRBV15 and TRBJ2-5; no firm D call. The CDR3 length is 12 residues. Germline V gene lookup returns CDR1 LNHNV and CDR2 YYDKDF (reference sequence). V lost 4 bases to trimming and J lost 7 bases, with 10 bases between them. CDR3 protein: CATSNLTGTQYF. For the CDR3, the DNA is TGTGCCACCAGCAACCTAACGGGGACCCAGTACTTC. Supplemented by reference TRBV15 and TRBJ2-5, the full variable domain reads DAMVIQNPRYQVTQFGKPVTLSCSQTLNHNVMYWYQQKSSQAPKLLFHYYDKDFNNEADTPDNFQSRRPNTSFCFLDIRSPGLGDTAMYLCATSNLTGTQYFGPGTRLLVL.

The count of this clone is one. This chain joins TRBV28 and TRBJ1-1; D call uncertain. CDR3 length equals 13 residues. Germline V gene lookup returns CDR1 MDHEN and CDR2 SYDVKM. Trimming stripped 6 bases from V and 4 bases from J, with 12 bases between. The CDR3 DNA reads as TGTGCCAGCAGGAGAGATGCGGGCACTGAAGCTTTCTTT. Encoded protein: CASRRDAGTEAFF.

CDR3 sequence: CASSFARTGHEQYF. The CDR3 region has the DNA TGTGCCAGCAGCTTCGCCCGGACAGGGCACGAGCAGTACTTC. The chain is built from TRBV13 and TRBJ2-7; TRBD1 matches 8 bases. The germline gives CDR1 PRHDT, CDR2 FYEKMQ (reference sequence). Unmatched junction bases numbered 6, after V lost 3 bases and J lost 5 bases. CDR3 length equals 14 residues.

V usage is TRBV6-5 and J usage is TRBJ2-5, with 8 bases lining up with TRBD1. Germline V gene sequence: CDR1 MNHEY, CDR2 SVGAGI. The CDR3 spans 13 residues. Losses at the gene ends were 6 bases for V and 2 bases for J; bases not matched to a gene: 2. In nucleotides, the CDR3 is TGTGCCAGCAGACGACAGGGGCAAGAGACCCAGTACTTC. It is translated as CASRRQGQETQYF.

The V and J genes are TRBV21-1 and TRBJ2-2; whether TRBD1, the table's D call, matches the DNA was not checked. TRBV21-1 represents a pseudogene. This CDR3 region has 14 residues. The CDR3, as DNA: TGTGCCAGCAGCACCACAGGGGCCACCGGGGAGCTGTTTTTT. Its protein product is CASSTTGATGELFF.

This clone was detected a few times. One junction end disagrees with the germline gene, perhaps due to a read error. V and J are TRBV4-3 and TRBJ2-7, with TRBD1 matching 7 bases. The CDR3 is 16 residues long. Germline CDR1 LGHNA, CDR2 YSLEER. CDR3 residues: CASRQHIRQGPYEQYF. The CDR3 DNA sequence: TGCGCCAGCCGCCAACACATCCGACAGGGACCCTACGAGCAGTACTTC.

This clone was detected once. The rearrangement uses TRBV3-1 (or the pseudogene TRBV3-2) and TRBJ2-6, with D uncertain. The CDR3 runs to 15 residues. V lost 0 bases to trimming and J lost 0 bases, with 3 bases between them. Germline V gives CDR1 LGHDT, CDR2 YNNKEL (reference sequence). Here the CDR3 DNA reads TGTGCCAGCAGCCAAGACTTCTCTGGGGCCAACGTCCTGACTTTC. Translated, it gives CASSQDFSGANVLTF.

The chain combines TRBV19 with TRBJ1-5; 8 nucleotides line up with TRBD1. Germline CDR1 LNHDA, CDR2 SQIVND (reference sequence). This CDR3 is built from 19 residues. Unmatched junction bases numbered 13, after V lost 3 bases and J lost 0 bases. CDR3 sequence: CASSMSGRDRYYSNQPQHF. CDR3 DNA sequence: TGTGCCAGTAGTATGTCCGGCCGGGACAGGTATTATAGCAATCAGCCCCAGCATTTT.

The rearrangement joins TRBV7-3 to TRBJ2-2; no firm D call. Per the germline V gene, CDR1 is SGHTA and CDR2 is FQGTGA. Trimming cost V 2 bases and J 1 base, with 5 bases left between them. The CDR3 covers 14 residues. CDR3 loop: CASSLYRNTGELFF. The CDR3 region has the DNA TGTGCCAGCAGCTTATACAGGAACACCGGGGAGCTGTTTTTT.

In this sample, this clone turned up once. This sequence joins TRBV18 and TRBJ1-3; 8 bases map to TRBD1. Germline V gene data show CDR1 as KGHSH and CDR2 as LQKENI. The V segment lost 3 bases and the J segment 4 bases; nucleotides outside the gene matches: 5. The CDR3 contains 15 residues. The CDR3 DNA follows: TGTGCCAGCTCACCTACCCGGGACAGGGGAAACACCATATATTTT. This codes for CASSPTRDRGNTIYF.

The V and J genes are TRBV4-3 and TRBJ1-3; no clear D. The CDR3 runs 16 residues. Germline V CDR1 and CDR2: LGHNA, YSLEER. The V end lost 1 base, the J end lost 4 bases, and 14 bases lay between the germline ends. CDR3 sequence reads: CASSQATTLSGNTIYF. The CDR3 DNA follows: TGCGCCAGCAGCCAAGCGACTACTCTGTCGGGAAACACCATATATTTT.

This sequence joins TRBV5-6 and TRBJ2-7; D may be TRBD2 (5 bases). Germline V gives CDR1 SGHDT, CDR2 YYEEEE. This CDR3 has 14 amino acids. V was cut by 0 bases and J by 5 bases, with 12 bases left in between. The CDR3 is CASSLVTGSNEQYF. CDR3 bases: TGTGCCAGCAGCTTGGTGACGGGGTCTAACGAGCAGTACTTC.

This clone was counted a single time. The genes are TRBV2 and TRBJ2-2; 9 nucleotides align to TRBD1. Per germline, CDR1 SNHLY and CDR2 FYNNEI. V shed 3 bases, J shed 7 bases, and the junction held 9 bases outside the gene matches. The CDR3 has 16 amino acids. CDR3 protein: CASSEAGQGYLGELFF. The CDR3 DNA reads TGTGCCAGCAGTGAGGCGGGACAGGGCTACCTCGGGGAGCTGTTTTTT.

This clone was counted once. The CDR3 loop reads CASSLGASLHF. The CDR3 DNA reads TGTGCCAGCAGCTTAGGGGCTTCCCTCCACTTT. The V gene is TRBV11-2, the J gene TRBJ1-6; no definite D call. The V end was cut by 1 base, the J end by 14 bases, with 6 bases between. This CDR3 contains 11 residues. Per the germline V gene, CDR1 is SGHAT and CDR2 is FQNNGV. Variable domain in full (rest from reference TRBV11-2 and TRBJ1-6): EAGVAQSPRYKIIEKRQSVAFWCNPISGHATLYWYQQILGQGPKLLIQFQNNGVVDDSQLPKDRFSAERLKGVDSTLKIQPAKLEDSAVYLCASSLGASLHFGNGTRLTVT.